One sample yielded the 15 T cell receptor beta chains listed below, sequenced in a study of memory CD4+ T cells and cytomegalovirus serostatus. Clones were read by immunoSEQ multiplex PCR, and TCRdb kept only the in-frame ones, dropping some. The sample carries about 52,000 clones, around four fifths recorded once. The sort gate was single viable CD3+CD4+CD8-CD45RO+ cells for memory CD4+ T cells. The sequencing sample was made of memory CD4+ T cells from blood. These receptors all stem from an adult in good health and CMV-seropositive.

This rearrangement joins TRBV2 to TRBJ2-2; D gene ambiguous. The CDR3 extends over 13 amino acids. Trimming shortened V by 4 bases and J by 5 bases, and 8 bases separated the two germline ends. Germline V gives CDR1 SNHLY, CDR2 FYNNEI. CDR3 sequence reads: CASSGLQTGELFF. CDR3 coding DNA: TGTGCCAGCAGTGGACTCCAAACCGGGGAGCTGTTTTTT. The full variable domain, rest sourced from reference TRBV2 and TRBJ2-2, is EPEVTQTPSHQVTQMGQEVILRCVPISNHLYFYWYRQILGQKVEFLVSFYNNEISEKSEIFDDQFSVERPDGSNFTLKIRSTKLEDSAMYFCASSGLQTGELFFGEGSRLTVL.

The V gene is TRBV7-8, the J gene TRBJ2-1; D ambiguous. In germline, CDR1 is SGHVS, CDR2 FQNEAQ. Trimming took off 2 bases at V and 4 bases at J, with 6 bases between the two ends. The CDR3 has 13 residues. Here the CDR3 DNA reads TGTGCCAGCAGCTTAATGGGTTACAATGAGCAGTTCTTC. This codes for CASSLMGYNEQFF.

The chain combines TRBV18 with TRBJ1-1; D gene ambiguous. The length of the CDR3 is 14 residues. Between the trimmed V and J ends, which lost 3 bases and 1 base, there was a span of 9 bases. Germline V gives CDR1 KGHSH, CDR2 LQKENI. This chain's CDR3 is CASSPMGRNTEAFF. The CDR3 DNA sequence: TGTGCCAGCTCACCGATGGGGAGGAACACTGAAGCTTTCTTT.

The V call is TRBV7-9, the J call TRBJ2-1; TRBD2 agrees at 7 bases. With V trimmed by 1 base and J by 0 bases, 9 bases remained unmatched. This CDR3 has 18 residues. The germline V gene encodes CDR1 SEHNR and CDR2 FQNEAQ (reference sequence). The CDR3 nucleotides are TGTGCCAGCAGCTTAGTCCAACCGGGACTACGCTCCTACAATGAGCAGTTCTTC. As protein: CASSLVQPGLRSYNEQFF.

The chain recombines TRBV7-9 with TRBJ1-1, with D uncertain. Germline CDR1 SEHNR, CDR2 FQNEAQ (reference sequence). The germline V and J ends were trimmed by 2 bases and 4 bases, with 11 bases remaining between them. There are 14 residues in the CDR3. CDR3 protein: CASSLPAPTTEAFF. CDR3 DNA sequence: TGTGCCAGCAGCTTACCCGCCCCTACCACTGAAGCTTTCTTT.

The chain combines TRBV7-9 with TRBJ1-1; D gene uncertain. Germline V gene data show CDR1 as SEHNR and CDR2 as FQNEAQ (reference sequence). This CDR3 comprises 13 residues. Trimming removed 1 base at V and 1 base at J, with 4 bases between. Written as DNA, the CDR3 is TGTGCCAGCAGCTTAGGGAGGAACACTGAAGCTTTCTTT. Translation: CASSLGRNTEAFF.

This chain connects TRBV5-6 to TRBJ2-7; the D is unclear. Looked up from germline, CDR1 is SGHDT and CDR2 is YYEEEE. The V end lost 4 bases, the J end lost 1 base, and 12 bases lay between the germline ends. The CDR3 runs 14 residues. CDR3 coding DNA: TGTGCCAGCAGCCCACTTACAAATTCCTACGAGCAGTACTTC. It yields the protein CASSPLTNSYEQYF. Using reference TRBV5-6 and TRBJ2-7 for the parts outside the CDR3, the full variable domain is DAGVTQSPTHLIKTRGQQVTLRCSPKSGHDTVSWYQQALGQGPQFIFQYYEEEERQRGNFPDRFSGHQFPNYSSELNVNALLLGDSALYLCASSPLTNSYEQYFGPGTRLTVT.

The gene calls are TRBV28 and TRBJ2-1, with D possibly matching TRBD1 (6 bases). The germline V gene has CDR1 MDHEN and CDR2 SYDVKM. The CDR3 is made up of 16 amino acids. Between the trimmed V and J ends, which lost 5 bases and 5 bases, there was a span of 19 bases. Here the CDR3 reads CASSPLGVGANNEQFF. The DNA of the CDR3 is TGTGCCAGCAGTCCCCTAGGTGTGGGGGCCAACAATGAGCAGTTCTTC.

The chain has TRBV5-1 and TRBJ1-1; 10 positions agree with TRBD1. Germline-derived CDR1 and CDR2 are SGHRS and YFSETQ. This CDR3 comprises 15 residues. J lost 4 bases, V lost 3 bases, and 6 bases had no gene match. CDR3 bases: TGCGCCAGCAGCTGGTACGGGACAGGGGCCACTGAAGCTTTCTTT. It codes for CASSWYGTGATEAFF.

The DNA of the CDR3 is TGTGCCAGCTCAATGGGACAAATGGAGACCCAGTACTTC. Residues: CASSMGQMETQYF. The chain combines TRBV18 with TRBJ2-5, with D tentatively TRBD1 (6 bases). With 5 bases removed from V and 5 bases from J, the gap between germline ends came to 12 bases. The length of the CDR3 is 13 residues. The germline CDR1 and CDR2 sequences are KGHSH and LQKENI.

The chain couples TRBV28 to TRBJ2-3; D call uncertain. The CDR3 length is 16 residues. V lost 6 bases and J lost 6, with 22 bases in between. CDR1 is MDHEN, CDR2 SYDVKM, per germline. The CDR3 spells CASSPEWGPQADTQYF. CDR3 coding DNA: TGTGCCAGCAGCCCGGAGTGGGGTCCCCAGGCGGATACGCAGTATTTT.

This chain joins TRBV5-8 and TRBJ1-1; TRBD1 matches 7 bases. This CDR3 is 15 amino acids long. Germline CDR1 and CDR2: SGHTS and YDEGEE. The junction had 5 bases not matched to a gene; V was cut back by 0 bases and J by 3 bases. The CDR3 loop is CASSLAQGGDTEAFF. The CDR3 nucleotides are TGTGCCAGCAGCTTGGCGCAGGGGGGTGACACTGAAGCTTTCTTT.

The chain links TRBV11-1 to TRBJ2-7; 9 bases agree with TRBD1. With V trimmed by 4 bases and J by 3 bases, 10 bases remained unmatched. Per germline, CDR1 SGHAT and CDR2 FQDESV (reference sequence). The CDR3 is 16 residues long. The CDR3 nucleotides are TGTGCCAGCAGCTCTTCCATGGGACAGGGCATCTACGAGCAGTACTTC. Protein sequence: CASSSSMGQGIYEQYF.

V is TRBV7-2 and J is TRBJ2-2; D gene ambiguous. The CDR3 spans 14 residues. CDR1 is SGHTA, CDR2 FQGNSA, per germline. V lost 4 bases and J 7 bases, leaving 13 bases between the germline ends. The chain's CDR3 is CASSSGPVGGELFF. The DNA for the CDR3 is TGTGCCAGCAGCTCGGGCCCGGTGGGCGGGGAGCTGTTTTTT.

The chain is built from TRBV7-3 and TRBJ2-4; 7 bases align to TRBD1. J was trimmed by 8 bases and V by 4 bases; bases with no gene match: 5. From germline, CDR1 is SGHTA and CDR2 FQGTGA. The length of the CDR3 is 13 residues. The CDR3 DNA reads as TGTGCCAGCAGCTCCATACAGGGGCACATTCAGTACTTC. It is translated as CASSSIQGHIQYF. The entire variable domain, with the rest obtained from reference TRBV7-3 and TRBJ2-4, is as follows: GAGVSQTPSNKVTEKGKYVELRCDPISGHTALYWYRQSLGQGPEFLIYFQGTGAADDSGLPNDRFFAVRPEGSVSTLKIQRTERGDSAVYLCASSSIQGHIQYFGAGTRLSVL.